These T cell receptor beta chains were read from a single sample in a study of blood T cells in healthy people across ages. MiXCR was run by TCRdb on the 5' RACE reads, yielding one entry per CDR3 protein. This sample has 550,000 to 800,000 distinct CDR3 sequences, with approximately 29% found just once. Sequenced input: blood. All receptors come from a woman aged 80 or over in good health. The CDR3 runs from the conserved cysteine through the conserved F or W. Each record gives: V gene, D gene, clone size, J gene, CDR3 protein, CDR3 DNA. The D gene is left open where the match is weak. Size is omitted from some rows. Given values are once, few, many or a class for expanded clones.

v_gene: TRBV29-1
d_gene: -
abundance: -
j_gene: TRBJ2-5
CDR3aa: CSVVPVGRTQETQYF
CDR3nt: TGCAGCGTTGTCCCGGTTGGCAGAACCCAAGAGACCCAGTACTTC

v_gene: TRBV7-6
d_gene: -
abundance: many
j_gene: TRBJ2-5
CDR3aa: CASSLWDGEFGTQYF
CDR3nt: TGTGCCAGCAGCCTTTGGGACGGAGAGTTCGGGACCCAGTACTTC

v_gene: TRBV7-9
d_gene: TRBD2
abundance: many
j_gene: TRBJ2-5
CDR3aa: CASSLGNSGTKETQYF
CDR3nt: TGTGCCAGCAGTCTAGGGAATAGCGGGACGAAAGAGACCCAGTACTTC

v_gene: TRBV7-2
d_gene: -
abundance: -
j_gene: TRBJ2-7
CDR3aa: CASRSLGYEQYF
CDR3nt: TGTGCCAGCAGGAGTTTAGGCTACGAGCAGTACTTC

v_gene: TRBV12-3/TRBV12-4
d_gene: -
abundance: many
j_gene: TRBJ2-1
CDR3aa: CASSLMVYNEQFF
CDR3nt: TGTGCCAGCAGTTTAATGGTCTACAATGAGCAGTTCTTC

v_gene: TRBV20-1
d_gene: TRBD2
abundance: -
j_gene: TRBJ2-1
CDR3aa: CSAPQRAGGPSEQFF
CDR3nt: TGCAGTGCTCCGCAAAGAGCGGGGGGGCCAAGTGAGCAGTTCTTC

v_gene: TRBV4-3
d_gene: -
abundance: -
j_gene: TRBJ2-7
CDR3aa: CASSQDLQRAGPYEQYF
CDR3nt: TGCGCCAGCAGCCAAGATCTACAGAGGGCAGGGCCCTACGAGCAGTACTTC

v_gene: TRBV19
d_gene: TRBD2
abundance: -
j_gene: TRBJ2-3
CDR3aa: CASSIGVRTSGWYGTDTQYF
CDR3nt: TGTGCCAGTAGTATAGGGGTTCGGACTAGCGGGTGGTATGGCACAGATACGCAGTATTTT

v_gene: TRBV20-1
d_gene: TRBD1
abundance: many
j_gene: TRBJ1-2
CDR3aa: CSASLTGVYGYTF
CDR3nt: TGCAGTGCTAGCCTTACAGGGGTCTATGGCTACACCTTC

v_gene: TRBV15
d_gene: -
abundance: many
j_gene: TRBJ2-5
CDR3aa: CATSRYGTAREETQYF
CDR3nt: TGTGCCACCAGCAGGTACGGGACGGCCCGGGAAGAGACCCAGTACTTC

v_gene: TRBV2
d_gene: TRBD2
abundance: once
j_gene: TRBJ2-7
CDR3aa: CASRGASGRSSYEQYF
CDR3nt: TGTGCCAGCCGGGGGGCTAGCGGGAGGAGCTCCTACGAGCAGTACTTC

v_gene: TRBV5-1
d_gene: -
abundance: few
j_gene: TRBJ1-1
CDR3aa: CASSLITPGPNTEAFF
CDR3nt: TGCGCCAGCAGCTTGATAACTCCGGGACCGAACACTGAAGCTTTCTTT

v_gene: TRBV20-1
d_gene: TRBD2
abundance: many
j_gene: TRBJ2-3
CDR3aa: CSATRLAGGSTDTQYF
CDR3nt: TGCAGTGCTACGCGACTAGCGGGGGGGTCCACAGATACGCAGTATTTT

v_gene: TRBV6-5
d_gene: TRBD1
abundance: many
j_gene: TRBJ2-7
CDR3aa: CASSGQGASSYEQYF
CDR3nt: TGTGCCAGCAGTGGACAGGGGGCGAGCTCCTACGAGCAGTACTTC

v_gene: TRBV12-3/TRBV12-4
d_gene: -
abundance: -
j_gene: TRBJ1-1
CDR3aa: CASSPTSNTEAFF
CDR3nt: TGTGCCAGCAGTCCTACCAGTAACACTGAAGCTTTCTTT

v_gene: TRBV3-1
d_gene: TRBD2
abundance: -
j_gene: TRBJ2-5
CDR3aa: CASSQGGLAGVPGTQYF
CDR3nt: TGTGCCAGCAGCCAAGGAGGGCTAGCGGGGGTACCGGGGACCCAGTACTTC

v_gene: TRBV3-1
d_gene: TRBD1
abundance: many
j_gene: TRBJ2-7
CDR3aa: CASSLVRDRSYEQYF
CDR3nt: TGTGCCAGCAGTCTAGTCCGGGACAGGAGCTACGAGCAGTACTTC

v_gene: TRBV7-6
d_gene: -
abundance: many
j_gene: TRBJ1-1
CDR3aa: CASSLAGGQTEAFF
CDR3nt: TGTGCCAGCAGCTTAGCGGGGGGGCAAACTGAAGCTTTCTTT

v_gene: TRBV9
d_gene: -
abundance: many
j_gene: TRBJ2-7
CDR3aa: CASSTHGNSYEQYF
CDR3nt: TGTGCCAGCAGCACCCACGGGAACTCCTACGAGCAGTACTTC

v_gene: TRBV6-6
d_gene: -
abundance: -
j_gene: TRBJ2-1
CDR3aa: CASSQGLGEQFF
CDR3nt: TGTGCCAGCAGCCAGGGTCTCGGCGAGCAGTTCTTC

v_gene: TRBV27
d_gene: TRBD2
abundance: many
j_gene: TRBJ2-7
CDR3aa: CASSSGLAERGYEQYF
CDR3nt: TGTGCCAGCAGTTCGGGACTAGCGGAAAGGGGATACGAGCAGTACTTC

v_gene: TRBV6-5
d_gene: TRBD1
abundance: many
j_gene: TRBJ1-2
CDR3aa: CASRQGNYGYTF
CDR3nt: TGTGCCAGCAGACAGGGGAACTATGGCTACACCTTC

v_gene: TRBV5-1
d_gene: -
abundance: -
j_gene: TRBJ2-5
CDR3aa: CASSPSVSMQETQYF
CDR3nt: TGCGCCAGCAGCCCAAGCGTCTCTATGCAAGAGACCCAGTACTTC

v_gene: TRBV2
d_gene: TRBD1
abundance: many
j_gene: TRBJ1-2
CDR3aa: CASGLDRPYGYTF
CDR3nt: TGTGCCAGCGGGCTGGACAGGCCCTATGGCTACACCTTC

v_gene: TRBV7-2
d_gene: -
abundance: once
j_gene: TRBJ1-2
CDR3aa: CASSSPGARGGYTF
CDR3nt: TGTGCCAGCAGCTCGCCCGGGGCGCGAGGTGGCTACACCTTC

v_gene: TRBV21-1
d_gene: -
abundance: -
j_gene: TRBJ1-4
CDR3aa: CASNPDSYNEKLFF
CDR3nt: TGTGCCAGCAACCCCGACAGCTACAATGAAAAACTGTTTTTT

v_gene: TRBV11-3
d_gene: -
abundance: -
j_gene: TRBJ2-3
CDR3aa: CASNDFLVGDTQYF
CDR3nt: TGTGCCAGCAATGATTTTTTAGTAGGAGATACGCAGTATTTT

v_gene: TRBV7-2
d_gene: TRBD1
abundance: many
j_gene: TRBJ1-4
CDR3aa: CASSRSGTGGLFF
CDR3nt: TGTGCCAGCAGCAGATCCGGGACAGGGGGACTGTTTTTT

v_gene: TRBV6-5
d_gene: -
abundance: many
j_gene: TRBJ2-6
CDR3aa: CASSYSSGNRIHSGANVLTF
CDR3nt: TGTGCCAGCAGTTACTCATCAGGGAACCGTATACACTCTGGGGCCAACGTCCTGACTTTC

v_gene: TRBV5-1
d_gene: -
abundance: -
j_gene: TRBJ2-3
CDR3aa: CASSYAGRGPTDTQYF
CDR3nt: TGCGCCAGCAGCTACGCGGGCCGGGGGCCTACAGATACGCAGTATTTT

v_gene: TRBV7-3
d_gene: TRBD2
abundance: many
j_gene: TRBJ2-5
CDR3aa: CASSSGTSGDQETQYF
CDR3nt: TGTGCCAGCAGCTCAGGGACTAGCGGGGACCAAGAGACCCAGTACTTC

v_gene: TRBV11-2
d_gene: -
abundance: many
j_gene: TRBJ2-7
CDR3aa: CASSLEGGTVYEQYF
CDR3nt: TGTGCCAGCAGCTTAGAAGGGGGGACAGTCTACGAGCAGTACTTC

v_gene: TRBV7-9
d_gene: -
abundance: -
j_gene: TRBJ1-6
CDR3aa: CASSQAGVGNSPLHF
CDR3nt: TGTGCCAGCAGCCAAGCGGGGGTGGGGAATTCACCCCTCCACTTT

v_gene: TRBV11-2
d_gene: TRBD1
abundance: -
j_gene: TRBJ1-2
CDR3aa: CASSLDLTGGSGYTF
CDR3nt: TGTGCCAGCAGCTTAGATCTGACAGGGGGATCTGGCTACACCTTC

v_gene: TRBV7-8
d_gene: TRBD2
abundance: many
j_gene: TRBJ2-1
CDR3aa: CASSLAGTTSGVNNEQFF
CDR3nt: TGTGCCAGCAGCTTAGCGGGCACGACTAGCGGGGTAAACAATGAGCAGTTCTTC

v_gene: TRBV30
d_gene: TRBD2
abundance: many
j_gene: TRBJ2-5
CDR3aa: CAWSPREGFQETQYF
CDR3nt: TGTGCCTGGAGTCCCCGGGAGGGATTCCAAGAGACCCAGTACTTC

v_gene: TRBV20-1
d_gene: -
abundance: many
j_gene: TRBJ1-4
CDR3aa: CSARESRATNEKLFF
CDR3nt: TGCAGTGCTAGAGAGTCCAGGGCGACTAATGAAAAACTGTTTTTT

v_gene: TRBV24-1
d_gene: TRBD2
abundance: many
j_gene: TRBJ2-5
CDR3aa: CATSDRSGGQETQYF
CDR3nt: TGTGCCACCAGTGATCGATCCGGGGGGCAAGAGACCCAGTACTTC

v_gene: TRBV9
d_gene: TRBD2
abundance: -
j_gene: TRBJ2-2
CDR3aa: CASSPLAGGRGELFF
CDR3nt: TGTGCCAGCAGCCCTCTAGCGGGGGGCCGGGGGGAGCTGTTTTTT

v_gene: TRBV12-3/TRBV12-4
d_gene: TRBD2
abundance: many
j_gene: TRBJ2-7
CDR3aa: CASSLPWRGAYEQYF
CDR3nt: TGTGCCAGCAGTCTCCCATGGCGGGGGGCCTACGAGCAGTACTTC

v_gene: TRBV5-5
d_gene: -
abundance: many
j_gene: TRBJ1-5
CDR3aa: CASSLAEVQPQHF
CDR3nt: TGTGCCAGCAGCTTGGCAGAGGTTCAGCCCCAGCATTTT

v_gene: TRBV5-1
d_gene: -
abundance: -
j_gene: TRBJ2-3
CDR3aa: CASSLEPKTDTQYF
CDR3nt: TGCGCCAGCAGCTTGGAGCCTAAAACAGATACGCAGTATTTT